This T cell receptor (beta chain) derives from a study of cytomegalovirus exposure and HLA in healthy donors. Study results and limitations: Relative to the approximately 700-donor mean, N-insertions were reportedly fewer in an Asian-associated ancestry cluster in a later analysis.

The PCR employed 60 Vbeta primers together with 13 Jbeta primers. TCRdb's table, derived via immunoSEQ multiplex PCR, lists solely in-frame clones and lacks some. The sample shows 120,000 or so clones, 75% to 85% of them seen only once. A note on this clone: Its antigen is still unknown.

The clonotype comes from a male donor in good health and CMV-seronegative. Sequencing used PBMCs.

The CDR3 sequence is CAWTPLGTGGEKLFF. Here the CDR3 DNA reads TGTGCCTGGACTCCCCTGGGGACAGGTGGTGAAAAACTGTTTTTT. The rearrangement joins TRBV30 to TRBJ1-4, with 8 bases that match TRBD1. The length of the CDR3 is 15 residues. V was clipped by 4 bases and J by 7 bases; unmatched bases: 11. Germline CDR1 GTSNPN, CDR2 SVGIG (reference sequence).